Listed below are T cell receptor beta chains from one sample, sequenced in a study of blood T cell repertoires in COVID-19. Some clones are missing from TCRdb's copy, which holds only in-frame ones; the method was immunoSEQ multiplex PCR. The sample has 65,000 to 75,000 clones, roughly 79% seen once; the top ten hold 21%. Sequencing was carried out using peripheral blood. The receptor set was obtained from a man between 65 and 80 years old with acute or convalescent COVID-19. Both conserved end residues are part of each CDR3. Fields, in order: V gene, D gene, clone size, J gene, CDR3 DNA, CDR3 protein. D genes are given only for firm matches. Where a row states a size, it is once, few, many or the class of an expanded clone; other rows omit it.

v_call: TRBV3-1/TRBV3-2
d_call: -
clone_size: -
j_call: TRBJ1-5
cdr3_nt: TGTGCCAGCAGCCCCCCGGGGGGGCCCCGTTATCAGCCCCAGCATTTT
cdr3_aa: CASSPPGGPRYQPQHF

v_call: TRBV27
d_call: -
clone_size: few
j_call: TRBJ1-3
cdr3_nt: TGTGCCAGCAGGGGCGACGGAAACACCATATATTTT
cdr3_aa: CASRGDGNTIYF

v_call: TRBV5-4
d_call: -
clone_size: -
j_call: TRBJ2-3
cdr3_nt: TGTGCCAGCAGCTGGATTAGCGGTAGCACAGATACGCAGTATTTT
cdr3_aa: CASSWISGSTDTQYF

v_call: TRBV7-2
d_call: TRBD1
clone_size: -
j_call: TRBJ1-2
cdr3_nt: TGTGCCAGCAGCCCGAGGACAGGGTCGACCTATGGCTACACCTTC
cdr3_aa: CASSPRTGSTYGYTF

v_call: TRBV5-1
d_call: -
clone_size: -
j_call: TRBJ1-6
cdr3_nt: TGCGCCAGCAGCTCTAGTGTAATGGGGACACAAACCAATTCACCCCTCCACTTT
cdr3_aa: CASSSSVMGTQTNSPLHF

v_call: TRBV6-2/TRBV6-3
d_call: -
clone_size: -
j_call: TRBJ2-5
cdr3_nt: TGTGCCAGCAGTTCCTCCCGACAGGAACAAGAGACCCAGTACTTC
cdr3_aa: CASSSSRQEQETQYF

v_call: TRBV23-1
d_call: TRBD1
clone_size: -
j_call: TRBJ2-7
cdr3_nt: TGCGCCAGCAGTCAAGCCCCCCAGGGGGCGGTCTACGAGCAGTACTTC
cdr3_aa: CASSQAPQGAVYEQYF

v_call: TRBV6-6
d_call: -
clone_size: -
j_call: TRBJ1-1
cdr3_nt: TGTGCCAGCAGTTACGGGGAGGAGGCTGAAGCTTTCTTT
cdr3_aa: CASSYGEEAEAFF

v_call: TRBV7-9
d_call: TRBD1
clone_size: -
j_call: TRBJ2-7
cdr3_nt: TGTGCCAGCAGCCCTCCGGTGACAGGGGTTTCCTACGAGCAGTACTTC
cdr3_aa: CASSPPVTGVSYEQYF

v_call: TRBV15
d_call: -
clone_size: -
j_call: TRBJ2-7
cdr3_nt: TGTGCCACCAGCAGCGATTCCGGGACCTACGAGCAGTACTTC
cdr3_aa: CATSSDSGTYEQYF

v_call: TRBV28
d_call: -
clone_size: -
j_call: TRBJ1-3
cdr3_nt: TGTGCCAGCAGTGTTCCGGGCCTCGGGGACACCATATATTTT
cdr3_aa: CASSVPGLGDTIYF

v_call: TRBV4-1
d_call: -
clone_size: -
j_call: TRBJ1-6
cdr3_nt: TGCGCCAGCAGCCAAGAAATCCAGGGGCCGCATTCACCCCTCCACTTT
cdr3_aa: CASSQEIQGPHSPLHF

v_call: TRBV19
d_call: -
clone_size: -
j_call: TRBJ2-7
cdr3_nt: TGTGCCAGTAGTTGGGCCACAGGGATCTACGAGCAGTACTTC
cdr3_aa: CASSWATGIYEQYF

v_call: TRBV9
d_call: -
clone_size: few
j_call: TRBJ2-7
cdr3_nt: TGTGCCAGCAGCGGTAAGTGGGCGGGACCTGGCGAGCAGTACTTC
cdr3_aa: CASSGKWAGPGEQYF

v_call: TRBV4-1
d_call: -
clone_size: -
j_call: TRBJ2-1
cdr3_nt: TGCGCCAGCAGCCATGCGCAAATGAATGAGCAGTTCTTC
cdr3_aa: CASSHAQMNEQFF

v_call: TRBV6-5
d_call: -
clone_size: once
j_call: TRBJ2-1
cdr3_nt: TGTGCCAGCAACCGGGCGGGATTCTCCTACAATGAGCAGTTCTTC
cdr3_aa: CASNRAGFSYNEQFF

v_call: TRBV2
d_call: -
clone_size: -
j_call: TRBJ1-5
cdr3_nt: TGTGCCAGCAGTGGTCAGGGCGGCAATCAGCCCCAGCATTTT
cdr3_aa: CASSGQGGNQPQHF

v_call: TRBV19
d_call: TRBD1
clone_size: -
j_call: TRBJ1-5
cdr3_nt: TGTGCCAGTAGTATCCTGGGACAGGGCAATCAGCCCCAGCATTTT
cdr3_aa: CASSILGQGNQPQHF

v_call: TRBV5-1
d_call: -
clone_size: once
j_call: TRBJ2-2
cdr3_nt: TGCGCCAGCAGCCCGTCAGCGGGCGGGACCGGGGAGCTGTTTTTT
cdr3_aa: CASSPSAGGTGELFF

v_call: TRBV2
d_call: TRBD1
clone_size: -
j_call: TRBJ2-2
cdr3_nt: TGTGCCAGCAGCCTACATCAGGGGGCGACCGGGGAGCTGTTTTTT
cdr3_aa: CASSLHQGATGELFF